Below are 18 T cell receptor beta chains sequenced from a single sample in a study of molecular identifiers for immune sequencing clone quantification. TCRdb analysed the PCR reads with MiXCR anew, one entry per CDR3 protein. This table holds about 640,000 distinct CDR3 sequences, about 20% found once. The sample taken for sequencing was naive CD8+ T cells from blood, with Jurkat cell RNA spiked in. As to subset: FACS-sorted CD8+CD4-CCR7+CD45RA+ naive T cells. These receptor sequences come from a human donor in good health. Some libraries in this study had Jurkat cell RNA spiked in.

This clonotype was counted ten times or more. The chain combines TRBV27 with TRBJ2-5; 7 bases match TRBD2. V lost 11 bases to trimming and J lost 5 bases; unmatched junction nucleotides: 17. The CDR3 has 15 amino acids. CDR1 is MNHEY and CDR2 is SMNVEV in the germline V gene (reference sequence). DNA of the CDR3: TGTGCCTCCGCACTGGGGCCGGGAGGCGACGAGACCCAGTACTTC. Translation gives CASALGPGGDETQYF.

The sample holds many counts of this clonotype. Here the CDR3 DNA reads TGTGCCAGCAGCGAGCTAGCGGGACGCTCCTACAATGAGCAGTTCTTC. Its protein product is CASSELAGRSYNEQFF. The V gene is TRBV7-2, the J gene TRBJ2-1; 9 bases match TRBD2. The germline gives CDR1 SGHTA, CDR2 FQGNSA. The CDR3 extends over 16 amino acids. J gave up 0 bases and V 5 bases, and 5 bases lay outside the gene matches.

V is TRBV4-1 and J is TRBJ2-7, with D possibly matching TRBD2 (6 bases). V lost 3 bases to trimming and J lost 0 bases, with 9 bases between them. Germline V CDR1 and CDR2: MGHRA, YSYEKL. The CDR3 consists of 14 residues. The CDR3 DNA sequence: TGCGCCAGCAGCCATAGCGGCGCCTCCTACGAGCAGTACTTC. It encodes CASSHSGASYEQYF.

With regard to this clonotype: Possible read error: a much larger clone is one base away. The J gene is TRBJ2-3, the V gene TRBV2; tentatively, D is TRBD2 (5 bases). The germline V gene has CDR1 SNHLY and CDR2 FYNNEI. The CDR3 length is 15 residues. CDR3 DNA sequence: TGTGCCAACAGTTTTTCAGCGGCACGCACAGATACGCAGTATTTT. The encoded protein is CANSFSAARTDTQYF.

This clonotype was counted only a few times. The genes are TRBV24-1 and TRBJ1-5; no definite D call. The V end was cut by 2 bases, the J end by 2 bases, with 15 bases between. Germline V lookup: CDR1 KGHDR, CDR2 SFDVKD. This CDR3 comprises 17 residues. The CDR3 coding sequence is TGTGCCACCAGTGATTCCTTTGACAAATTCGGCAATCAGCCCCAGCATTTT. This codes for CATSDSFDKFGNQPQHF.

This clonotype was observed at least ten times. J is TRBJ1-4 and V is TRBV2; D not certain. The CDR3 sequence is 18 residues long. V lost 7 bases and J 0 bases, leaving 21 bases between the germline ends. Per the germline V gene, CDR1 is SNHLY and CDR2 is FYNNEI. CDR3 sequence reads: CASTFSRMEVATNEKLFF. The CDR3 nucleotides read TGTGCCAGCACCTTTTCCCGGATGGAAGTTGCAACTAATGAAAAACTGTTTTTT.

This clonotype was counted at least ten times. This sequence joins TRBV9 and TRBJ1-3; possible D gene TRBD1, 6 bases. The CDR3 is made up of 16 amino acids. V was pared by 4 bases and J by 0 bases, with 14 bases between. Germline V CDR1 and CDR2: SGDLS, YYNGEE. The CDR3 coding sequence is TGTGCCAGCAGCACCCTGACAGGCCTCTCTGGAAACACCATATATTTT. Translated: CASSTLTGLSGNTIYF.

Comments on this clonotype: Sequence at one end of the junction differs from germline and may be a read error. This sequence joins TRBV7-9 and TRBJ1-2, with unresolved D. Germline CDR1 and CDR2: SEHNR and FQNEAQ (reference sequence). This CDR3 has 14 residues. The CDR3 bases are TGTGCCAGCAGCTTAATTGCGCAGATTTATGGCTACGCCTTC. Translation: CASSLIAQIYGYAF.

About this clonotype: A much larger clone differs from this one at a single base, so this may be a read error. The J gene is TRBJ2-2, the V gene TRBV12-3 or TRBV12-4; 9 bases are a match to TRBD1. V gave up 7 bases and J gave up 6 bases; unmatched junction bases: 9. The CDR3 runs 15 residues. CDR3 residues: CASIQWDRDSGELFF. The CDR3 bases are TGTGCCAGCATCCAATGGGACAGGGACTCCGGGGAGCTGTTTTTT.

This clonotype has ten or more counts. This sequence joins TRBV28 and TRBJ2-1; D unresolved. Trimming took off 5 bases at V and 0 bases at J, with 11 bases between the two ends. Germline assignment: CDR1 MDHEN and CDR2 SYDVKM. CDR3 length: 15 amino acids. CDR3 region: CASSLYQSSYNEQFF. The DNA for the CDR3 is TGTGCCAGCAGTCTGTACCAGAGCTCCTACAATGAGCAGTTCTTC.

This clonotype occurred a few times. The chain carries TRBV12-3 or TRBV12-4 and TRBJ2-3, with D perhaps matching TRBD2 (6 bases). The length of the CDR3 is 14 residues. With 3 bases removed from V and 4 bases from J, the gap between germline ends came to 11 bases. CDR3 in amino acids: CASSFGPSADTQYF. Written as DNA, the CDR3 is TGTGCCAGCAGTTTTGGACCTAGCGCAGATACGCAGTATTTT.

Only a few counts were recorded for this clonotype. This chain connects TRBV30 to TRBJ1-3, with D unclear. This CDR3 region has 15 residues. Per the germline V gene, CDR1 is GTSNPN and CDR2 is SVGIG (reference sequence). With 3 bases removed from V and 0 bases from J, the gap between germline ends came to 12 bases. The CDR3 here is CAWRNEVYSGNTIYF. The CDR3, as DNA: TGTGCCTGGAGGAATGAGGTGTACTCTGGAAACACCATATATTTT.

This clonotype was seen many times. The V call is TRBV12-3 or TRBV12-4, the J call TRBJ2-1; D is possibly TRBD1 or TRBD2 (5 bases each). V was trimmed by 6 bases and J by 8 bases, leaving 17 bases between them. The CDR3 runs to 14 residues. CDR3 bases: TGTGCCAGCAGCCTGTCCGGGACCCGGGATGAGCAGTTCTTC. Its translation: CASSLSGTRDEQFF.

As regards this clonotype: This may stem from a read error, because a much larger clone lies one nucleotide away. CDR3 region: CAGSLGAGGTKNTEAFF. The CDR3 coding sequence is TGTGCCGGCAGTTTAGGGGCAGGGGGGACCAAGAACACTGAAGCTTTCTTT. The rearrangement uses TRBV12-3 or TRBV12-4 and TRBJ1-1, with 7 bases identical to TRBD1. The CDR3 totals 17 residues.

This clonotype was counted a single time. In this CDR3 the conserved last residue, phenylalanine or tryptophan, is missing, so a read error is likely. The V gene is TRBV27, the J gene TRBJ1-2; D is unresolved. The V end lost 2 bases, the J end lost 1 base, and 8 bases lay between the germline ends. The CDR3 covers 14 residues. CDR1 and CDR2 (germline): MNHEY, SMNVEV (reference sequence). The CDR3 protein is CASSLGINNYGYTL. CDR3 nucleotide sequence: TGTGCCAGCAGTTTAGGGATTAATAACTATGGCTACACCCTC.

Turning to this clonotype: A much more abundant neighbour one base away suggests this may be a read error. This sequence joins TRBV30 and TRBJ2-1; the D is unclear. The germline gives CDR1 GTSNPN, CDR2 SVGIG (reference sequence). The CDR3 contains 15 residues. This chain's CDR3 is CAWSQPYSSYDEQFF. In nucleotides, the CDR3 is TGTGCCTGGAGTCAGCCCTATAGCTCCTACGATGAGCAGTTCTTC.

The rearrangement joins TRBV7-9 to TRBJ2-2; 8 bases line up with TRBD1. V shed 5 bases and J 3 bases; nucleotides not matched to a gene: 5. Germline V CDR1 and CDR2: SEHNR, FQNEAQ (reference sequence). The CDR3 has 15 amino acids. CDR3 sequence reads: CASSPRGRDTGELFF. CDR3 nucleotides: TGTGCCAGCAGCCCCAGGGGGCGGGACACCGGGGAGCTGTTTTTT.

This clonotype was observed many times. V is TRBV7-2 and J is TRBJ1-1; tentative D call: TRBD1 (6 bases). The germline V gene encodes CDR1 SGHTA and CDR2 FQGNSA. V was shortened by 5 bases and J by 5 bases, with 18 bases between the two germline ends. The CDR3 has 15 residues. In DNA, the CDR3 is TGTGCCAGCAGCCCCGGACAGACCCAGGTTACTGAAGCTTTCTTT. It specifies CASSPGQTQVTEAFF.